This is a list of T cell receptor beta chains from one sample in a study of tumor and adjacent non-tumor tissue in lung cancer. From the multiplex PCR reads, TCRdb called clonotypes with MiXCR, one entry per CDR3 protein. Of 100,000 or so distinct CDR3 sequences listed, roughly 60% are singletons. Sequences were obtained from distant non-tumor lung tissue. The receptors come from a man aged 25 to 40 with non-small cell lung cancer. Each CDR3 is given with its conserved first and last residue. The D gene is left open where the match is weak. Not every row has a clone size; where given, it reads once, few, many or a size class.

cdr3_aa: CASSLNHGLAGRTDTQYF
cdr3_nt: TGTGCCAGCAGTCTAAACCACGGACTAGCGGGGCGCACAGATACGCAGTATTTT
d_call: TRBD2
cdr3_length: 18
clone_size: many
v_call: TRBV6-2/TRBV6-3
j_call: TRBJ2-3

cdr3_aa: CASSLNAGTEGNTQYF
cdr3_nt: TGCGCCAGCAGCTTAAACGCCGGGACGGAGGGCAACACTCAGTACTTC
d_call: NA
cdr3_length: 16
clone_size: NA
v_call: TRBV5-1
j_call: TRBJ2-4

cdr3_aa: CSARDREPYEQYF
cdr3_nt: TGCAGTGCTAGGGACAGGGAGCCCTACGAGCAGTACTTC
d_call: TRBD1
cdr3_length: 13
clone_size: many
v_call: TRBV20-1
j_call: TRBJ2-7

cdr3_aa: CASSHRTGTATEAFF
cdr3_nt: TGCGCCAGCAGCCATCGGACAGGGACGGCGACTGAAGCCTTCTTT
d_call: TRBD1
cdr3_length: 15
clone_size: NA
v_call: TRBV4-1
j_call: TRBJ1-1

cdr3_aa: CASSESAGGTYGYIF
cdr3_nt: TGCGCCAGCAGTGAGTCGGCTGGCGGAACCTATGGCTACATCTTC
d_call: NA
cdr3_length: 15
clone_size: few
v_call: TRBV10-2
j_call: TRBJ1-2

cdr3_aa: CCARRDTGGDNSPLHF
cdr3_nt: TGCTGTGCTAGAAGGGACACCGGCGGGGATAATTCACCCCTCCACTTT
d_call: NA
cdr3_length: 16
clone_size: few
v_call: TRBV20-1
j_call: TRBJ1-6

cdr3_aa: CASTLGRGNTEAFF
cdr3_nt: TGTGCCAGTACTCTAGGCAGGGGGAACACTGAAGCTTTCTTT
d_call: NA
cdr3_length: 14
clone_size: many
v_call: TRBV19
j_call: TRBJ1-1

cdr3_aa: CAIRTVTGELFF
cdr3_nt: TGTGCCATCAGGACAGTCACCGGGGAGCTGTTTTTT
d_call: NA
cdr3_length: 12
clone_size: many
v_call: TRBV24-1
j_call: TRBJ2-2

cdr3_aa: CASTPGGTGVNDEQSF
cdr3_nt: TGTGCCAGCACCCCAGGGGGGACAGGGGTAAACGATGAGCAGTCCTTC
d_call: TRBD1
cdr3_length: 16
clone_size: once
v_call: TRBV7-8
j_call: TRBJ2-1

cdr3_aa: CTSSLDPTTDTQYF
cdr3_nt: TGTACCAGCAGCTTAGACCCTACCACAGATACGCAGTATTTT
d_call: NA
cdr3_length: 14
clone_size: NA
v_call: TRBV11-2
j_call: TRBJ2-3

cdr3_aa: CASSNSGTGGSYEQYF
cdr3_nt: TGTGCCAGTAGTAACTCAGGGACAGGGGGCTCCTACGAGCAGTACTTC
d_call: TRBD1
cdr3_length: 16
clone_size: NA
v_call: TRBV6-5
j_call: TRBJ2-7

cdr3_aa: CSARLQGQETQYF
cdr3_nt: TGCAGTGCTAGACTACAGGGTCAAGAGACCCAGTACTTC
d_call: NA
cdr3_length: 13
clone_size: many
v_call: TRBV20-1
j_call: TRBJ2-5

cdr3_aa: CAITDSDSGGDGYTF
cdr3_nt: TGTGCTATCACCGACTCCGACAGCGGCGGCGATGGCTACACCTTC
d_call: NA
cdr3_length: 15
clone_size: NA
v_call: TRBV10-3
j_call: TRBJ1-2

cdr3_aa: CSARSPSGGSYEQYF
cdr3_nt: TGCAGTGCTAGATCGCCTAGCGGGGGATCCTACGAGCAGTACTTC
d_call: TRBD2
cdr3_length: 15
clone_size: many
v_call: TRBV20-1
j_call: TRBJ2-7

cdr3_aa: CASSLGTSGDNEQFF
cdr3_nt: TGTGCCAGCAGCCTCGGGACTAGCGGGGATAATGAGCAGTTCTTC
d_call: TRBD2
cdr3_length: 15
clone_size: NA
v_call: TRBV7-3
j_call: TRBJ2-1

cdr3_aa: CASSLYEIQNF
cdr3_nt: TGTGCCAGCAGTCTCTACGAAATCCAGAACTTC
d_call: NA
cdr3_length: 11
clone_size: NA
v_call: TRBV6-5
j_call: TRBJ2-5

cdr3_aa: CASSYRTGGDTDTQYF
cdr3_nt: TGTGCCAGCAGCTACCGGACTGGGGGGGACACAGATACGCAGTATTTT
d_call: TRBD2
cdr3_length: 16
clone_size: once
v_call: TRBV13
j_call: TRBJ2-3

cdr3_aa: CANSLEAEEYNVQFF
cdr3_nt: TGTGCCAACAGCTTAGAGGCTGAGGAATACAATGTGCAGTTCTTC
d_call: NA
cdr3_length: 15
clone_size: NA
v_call: TRBV11-2
j_call: TRBJ2-1

cdr3_aa: CDSSLGDTQYF
cdr3_nt: TGTGACAGTAGTTTGGGAGATACGCAGTATTTT
d_call: NA
cdr3_length: 11
clone_size: NA
v_call: TRBV12-3/TRBV12-4
j_call: TRBJ2-3

cdr3_aa: CSAGGQGGIMNTKAFF
cdr3_nt: TGCAGCGCTGGGGGACAGGGAGGCATAATGAACACTAAAGCTTTCTTT
d_call: TRBD1
cdr3_length: 16
clone_size: once
v_call: TRBV29-1
j_call: TRBJ1-1

cdr3_aa: CAISRTGAQWEGRDTQYF
cdr3_nt: TGTGCCATCAGCAGGACAGGGGCCCAGTGGGAGGGAAGAGATACGCAGTATTTT
d_call: TRBD1
cdr3_length: 18
clone_size: once
v_call: TRBV4-2
j_call: TRBJ2-3

cdr3_aa: CASSLEHRSSYEQYF
cdr3_nt: TGTGCCAGCAGCTTAGAACATCGGAGCTCCTACGAGCAGTACTTC
d_call: NA
cdr3_length: 15
clone_size: NA
v_call: TRBV11-2
j_call: TRBJ2-7

cdr3_aa: CATSAGIGDTEAFF
cdr3_nt: TGTGCCACCAGTGCCGGGATAGGGGACACTGAAGCTTTCTTT
d_call: NA
cdr3_length: 14
clone_size: NA
v_call: TRBV24-1
j_call: TRBJ1-1

cdr3_aa: CASSLAARVNYGYTF
cdr3_nt: TGTGCCAGCAGTTTGGCGGCCAGGGTTAACTATGGCTACACCTTC
d_call: NA
cdr3_length: 15
clone_size: many
v_call: TRBV12-3/TRBV12-4
j_call: TRBJ1-2

cdr3_aa: CSTRDLGGSPLHF
cdr3_nt: TGCAGTACTAGAGATTTGGGGGGTTCACCCCTCCACTTT
d_call: NA
cdr3_length: 13
clone_size: few
v_call: TRBV20-1
j_call: TRBJ1-6

cdr3_aa: CASSQESEHFF
cdr3_nt: TGTGCCAGCAGCCAAGAGAGCGAACACTTCTTC
d_call: NA
cdr3_length: 11
clone_size: NA
v_call: TRBV4-2
j_call: TRBJ2-1

cdr3_aa: CASSPDEGTGELFF
cdr3_nt: TGTGCCAGCAGCCCAGACGAGGGTACCGGGGAGCTGTTTTTC
d_call: NA
cdr3_length: 14
clone_size: NA
v_call: TRBV6-5
j_call: TRBJ2-2

cdr3_aa: CSARDGYEQYF
cdr3_nt: TGCAGTGCTAGAGATGGGTATGAGCAGTACTTC
d_call: NA
cdr3_length: 11
clone_size: few
v_call: TRBV20-1
j_call: TRBJ2-7

cdr3_aa: CSAVRCDEQFF
cdr3_nt: TGCAGCGCTGTAAGATGCGATGAGCAGTTCTTC
d_call: NA
cdr3_length: 11
clone_size: NA
v_call: TRBV29-1
j_call: TRBJ2-1

cdr3_aa: CASSPTSGSTDTQYF
cdr3_nt: TGTGCCAGCTCCCCGACTAGCGGGAGCACAGATACGCAGTATTTT
d_call: TRBD2
cdr3_length: 15
clone_size: NA
v_call: TRBV18
j_call: TRBJ2-3

cdr3_aa: CASSFSRIVGPIDTQYF
cdr3_nt: TGTGCCAGCAGTTTTTCCCGAATAGTTGGGCCCATAGATACGCAGTATTTT
d_call: NA
cdr3_length: 17
clone_size: NA
v_call: TRBV11-2
j_call: TRBJ2-3

cdr3_aa: CASGPSVNTEAFF
cdr3_nt: TGTGCCAGCGGTCCCAGCGTGAACACTGAAGCTTTCTTT
d_call: NA
cdr3_length: 13
clone_size: NA
v_call: TRBV28
j_call: TRBJ1-1

cdr3_aa: CATKEGLAGGRSYNEQFF
cdr3_nt: TGTGCCACCAAGGAGGGACTAGCGGGGGGCCGCTCCTACAATGAGCAGTTCTTC
d_call: TRBD2
cdr3_length: 18
clone_size: many
v_call: TRBV10-3
j_call: TRBJ2-1

cdr3_aa: CASSRSGGLAVEQYF
cdr3_nt: TGTGCCAGCAGCCGGAGTGGGGGGCTAGCGGTCGAGCAGTACTTC
d_call: NA
cdr3_length: 15
clone_size: medium-sized
v_call: TRBV11-2
j_call: TRBJ2-7

cdr3_aa: CASSYSFFPGVTYEQYF
cdr3_nt: TGTGCCAGCAGTTACTCATTTTTTCCGGGAGTAACCTACGAGCAGTACTTC
d_call: NA
cdr3_length: 17
clone_size: many
v_call: TRBV6-2/TRBV6-3
j_call: TRBJ2-7

cdr3_aa: CVSSPTYGGYEQYF
cdr3_nt: TGTGTCAGCAGCCCTACTTACGGGGGCTACGAGCAGTACTTC
d_call: NA
cdr3_length: 14
clone_size: NA
v_call: TRBV11-2
j_call: TRBJ2-7

cdr3_aa: CASSPYTGSSYNEQIF
cdr3_nt: TGCGCCAGCAGCCCGTATACAGGGAGCTCCTACAATGAGCAGATCTTC
d_call: NA
cdr3_length: 16
clone_size: NA
v_call: TRBV5-1
j_call: TRBJ2-1

cdr3_aa: CSVHLGNGYTF
cdr3_nt: TGCAGCGTCCACCTGGGCAACGGCTACACCTTC
d_call: NA
cdr3_length: 11
clone_size: many
v_call: TRBV29-1
j_call: TRBJ1-2

cdr3_aa: CAGSLSDYGYIF
cdr3_nt: TGTGCCGGCAGCTTAAGTGACTATGGCTACATCTTC
d_call: NA
cdr3_length: 12
clone_size: NA
v_call: TRBV11-2
j_call: TRBJ1-2

cdr3_aa: CASSLQGGNQAQHF
cdr3_nt: TGTGCAAGCAGCTTACAGGGGGGTAATCAGGCCCAGCATTTT
d_call: TRBD1
cdr3_length: 14
clone_size: NA
v_call: TRBV6-1
j_call: TRBJ1-5

cdr3_aa: CVSSPTIQGLPEPFF
cdr3_nt: TGTGTCAGCAGTCCGACCATACAGGGCCTCCCTGAACCTTTCTTT
d_call: NA
cdr3_length: 15
clone_size: NA
v_call: TRBV6-6
j_call: TRBJ1-1

cdr3_aa: CATLRQGAYNEQFF
cdr3_nt: TGTGCCACCCTCCGACAGGGGGCCTACAATGAGCAGTTCTTC
d_call: TRBD1
cdr3_length: 14
clone_size: many
v_call: TRBV10-3
j_call: TRBJ2-1

cdr3_aa: CAISGGDRGHEQYF
cdr3_nt: TGTGCCATCAGTGGCGGGGACAGGGGCCACGAGCAGTACTTC
d_call: TRBD1
cdr3_length: 14
clone_size: many
v_call: TRBV10-3
j_call: TRBJ2-7

cdr3_aa: CASSSVSGYDEKLFF
cdr3_nt: TGTGCCAGCAGTTCAGTCTCGGGGTACGATGAAAAACTGTTTTTT
d_call: NA
cdr3_length: 15
clone_size: NA
v_call: TRBV12-3/TRBV12-4
j_call: TRBJ1-4